Given below is one T cell receptor (beta chain) in context. It has no known antigen specificity. No much larger clone is present one base from it, and per-base qualities are unavailable. RNA was extracted using the RNeasy kit, and roughly 0.45 to 1 microgram was reverse transcribed with random hexamers. The immunoSEQ multiplex PCR assay, covering 54 Vbeta and 13 Jbeta segments, was used to amplify TCR beta CDR3 regions. Bias from PCR amplification was corrected by using a synthetic template baseline for primer optimization and for computational correction. The original methods were these. Reads were annotated to V, D and J genes per IMGT and analyzed with immunoSEQ Analyzer, keeping only productive sequences. Clonality was computed as one minus Shannon entropy normalized by log2 of the number of productive unique sequences. Public and private clones were assessed among the 100 most prevalent clones of each patient and control. Clones were defined as Susac-specific when absent from the healthy and MS cohorts, from approximately 1,100 published viral clones and from other ImmuneACCESS disease sequences. TCRdb took the public reads, trimmed them with fastp at Q25, ran MiXCR for clone calling and kept in-frame beta chains. Each record represents a unique CDR3 protein, reported with the most common genes and DNA among its rows. The V and J calls and clone size are TCRdb's, not the authors'. This sample lists some 120,000 distinct CDR3 sequences; 90% to 95% were detected once. The ten largest make up around 0.12% of the sample.

From a lookup of the germline V gene (reference sequence), CDR1 and CDR2 are LNHNV and YYDKDF. For this chain, trimming is 0 bases at the V end and 1 base at the J end, and the number of junction bases without a gene match is 4. Inclusive of the bounding cysteine and phenylalanine, the CDR3 is 16 residues long. The DNA shown is the 48-base CDR3, in frame from base 1. High-throughput TCR beta sequencing profiled peripheral blood CD8+ and CD4+ T cells from healthy donors, Susac syndrome patients and multiple sclerosis patients. Healthy donors were included as age- and sex-matched controls. CD8+ TEMRA cells were enriched by FACS, while bulk CD8+ and CD4+ T cells were purified by magnetic negative isolation. Blood was drawn into EDTA tubes, processed within 24 hours, and PBMCs were isolated by density gradient centrifugation. PBMCs intended for TCR sequencing were cryopreserved in liquid nitrogen and were subsequently thawed in a 37 degrees C water bath. The sorted or isolated CD4+, CD8+ and CD8+ TEMRA cells reached a purity of at least 90%.

These data are taken from a study of CD8 T cells in Susac syndrome (dated by TCRdb to about 2019). Regarding the study in general: The study used repertoire sequencing to test whether antigen drove CD8+ T cell activation and differentiation in Susac syndrome.

Study-wide conclusions, independent of this receptor: The number of individuals in the TCR sequencing and HLA analysis was acknowledged as relatively small.

The chain is encoded by TRBV15 joined to TRBJ2-3, with TRBD2 matching 7 junction bases. The sequencing sample was made of CD4+ T cells from PBMCs. The clonotype originates from a human donor in good health. At the DNA level, the sequence is TGTGCCACCAGCAGAGATGGGGGGGTCGGCACAGATACGCAGTATTTT. Its protein is CATSRDGGVGTDTQYF. Where the CDR3 stops, the reference TRBV15 and TRBJ2-3 genes take over; the full variable domain is DAMVIQNPRYQVTQFGKPVTLSCSQTLNHNVMYWYQQKSSQAPKLLFHYYDKDFNNEADTPDNFQSRRPNTSFCFLDIRSPGLGDTAMYLCATSRDGGVGTDTQYFGPGTRLTVL.